Below, 10 T cell receptor beta chains from the same sample are listed, as sequenced in a study of shared clonotypes between healthy human individuals. The protocol was immunoSEQ multiplex PCR, while the TCRdb copy is restricted to in-frame clones and leaves out a portion. The table records 2 million to 2.5 million clones, 85% to 95% of them present only once. The sequenced material came from naive CD4+ T cells sorted from blood. Subset indicated: CD45RA+ positively selected. These receptors came from a man between 18 and 35 years old in good health.

The rearrangement links TRBV2 to TRBJ2-5, with D unresolved. Germline V CDR1 and CDR2: SNHLY, FYNNEI. The CDR3 consists of 13 residues. The V gene lost 7 bases and the J gene lost 2 bases, with 11 bases spanning the gap. The CDR3 protein is CASTAVRQETQYF. The CDR3 DNA reads TGTGCCAGCACTGCCGTTAGGCAAGAGACCCAGTACTTC.

V usage is TRBV30 and J usage is TRBJ2-7, with no clear D. Trimming stripped 2 bases from V and 3 bases from J, with 14 bases between. The CDR3 has 14 residues. Looked up from germline, CDR1 is GTSNPN and CDR2 is SVGIG (reference sequence). CDR3 amino acids: CAWSPGFGIYEQYF. As DNA, the CDR3 is TGTGCCTGGAGTCCCGGCTTTGGTATCTACGAGCAGTACTTC.

The chain recombines TRBV30 with TRBJ1-3; a possible D gene is TRBD1 (5 bases). The germline gives CDR1 GTSNPN, CDR2 SVGIG (reference sequence). The CDR3 runs to 14 residues. V was cut by 1 base and J by 1 base, with 8 bases left in between. The CDR3 sequence is CAWSAQGSGNTIYF. The CDR3 region has the DNA TGTGCCTGGAGTGCCCAGGGATCTGGAAACACCATATATTTT.

The chain is built from TRBV30 and TRBJ1-2, with D possibly matching TRBD1 (6 bases). V was trimmed by 2 bases and J by 2 bases, leaving 24 bases between them. There are 18 residues in the CDR3. The V gene's germline CDR1 is GTSNPN and CDR2 SVGIG (reference sequence). The CDR3 coding sequence is TGTGCCTGGAGTCCCCTTGCAAAGGGGGGGGCGTCGAACTATGGCTACACCTTC. As protein: CAWSPLAKGGASNYGYTF.

This rearrangement joins TRBV19 to TRBJ1-6, with a tentative D call TRBD1 (5 bases). Trimming cost V 7 bases and J 10 bases, with 11 bases left between them. The CDR3 is made up of 12 amino acids. The V gene's germline CDR1 is LNHDA and CDR2 SQIVND (reference sequence). In DNA form, the CDR3 reads TGTGCCAGTAACGAGGGACGGTCACCCCTCCACTTT. Translating gives CASNEGRSPLHF.

V and J are TRBV6-5 and TRBJ2-2, with TRBD1 matching 8 bases. This CDR3 comprises 15 residues. The V segment lost 4 bases and the J segment 4 bases; nucleotides outside the gene matches: 5. Germline V lookup: CDR1 MNHEY, CDR2 SVGAGI. The CDR3 loop reads CASSSGGAGTGELFF. In DNA form, the CDR3 reads TGTGCCAGCAGTTCAGGGGGCGCGGGCACCGGGGAGCTGTTTTTT.

The rearrangement joins TRBV30 to TRBJ2-5; TRBD2 might be the D (5 bases). Germline V gene lookup returns CDR1 GTSNPN and CDR2 SVGIG (reference sequence). Trimming took off 0 bases at V and 4 bases at J, with 15 bases between the two ends. The CDR3 length is 15 residues. The CDR3 loop is CAWSVFSGLIETQYF. CDR3 nucleotide sequence: TGTGCCTGGAGTGTATTCTCCGGACTTATAGAGACCCAGTACTTC.

The chain couples TRBV27 to TRBJ1-6; 9 nucleotides agree with TRBD1. The CDR3 is 13 residues long. The V segment lost 11 bases and the J segment 10 bases; nucleotides outside the gene matches: 9. Germline CDR1 and CDR2: MNHEY and SMNVEV (reference sequence). The CDR3 loop reads CASGQGELSPLHF. CDR3 coding DNA: TGTGCCTCGGGACAGGGAGAATTGTCACCCCTCCACTTT.

The gene calls are TRBV7-9 and TRBJ1-2, with D perhaps TRBD1 (6 bases). The V end lost 4 bases, the J end lost 0 bases, and 15 bases lay between the germline ends. The length of the CDR3 is 16 residues. The V gene's germline CDR1 is SEHNR and CDR2 FQNEAQ (reference sequence). CDR3 residues: CASSSAGTLANYGYTF. CDR3 DNA sequence: TGTGCCAGCAGCTCAGCCGGGACACTAGCTAACTATGGCTACACCTTC.

The chain combines TRBV6-5 with TRBJ2-5; no firm D call. Germline lookup yields CDR1 MNHEY and CDR2 SVGAGI. The CDR3 extends over 13 amino acids. V lost 6 bases to trimming and J lost 1 base, with 9 bases between them. The CDR3 spells CASRPDGQETQYF. The CDR3 region has the DNA TGTGCCAGCAGACCAGACGGCCAAGAGACCCAGTACTTC.